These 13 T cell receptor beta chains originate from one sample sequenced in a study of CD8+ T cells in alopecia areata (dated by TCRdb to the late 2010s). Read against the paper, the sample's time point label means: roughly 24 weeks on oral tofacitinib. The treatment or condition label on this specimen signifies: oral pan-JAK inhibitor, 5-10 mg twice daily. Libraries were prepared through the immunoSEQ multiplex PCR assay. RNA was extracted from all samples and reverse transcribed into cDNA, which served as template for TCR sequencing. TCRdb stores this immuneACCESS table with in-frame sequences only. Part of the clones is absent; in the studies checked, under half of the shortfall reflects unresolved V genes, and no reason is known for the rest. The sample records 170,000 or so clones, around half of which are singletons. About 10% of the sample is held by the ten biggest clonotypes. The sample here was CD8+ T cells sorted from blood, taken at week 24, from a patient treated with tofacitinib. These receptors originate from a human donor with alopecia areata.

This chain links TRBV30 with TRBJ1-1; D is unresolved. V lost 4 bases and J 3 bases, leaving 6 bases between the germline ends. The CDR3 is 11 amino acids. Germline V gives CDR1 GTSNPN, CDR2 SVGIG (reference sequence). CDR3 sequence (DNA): TGTGCCTGGACCAGAGACACTGAAGCTTTCTTT. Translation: CAWTRDTEAFF.

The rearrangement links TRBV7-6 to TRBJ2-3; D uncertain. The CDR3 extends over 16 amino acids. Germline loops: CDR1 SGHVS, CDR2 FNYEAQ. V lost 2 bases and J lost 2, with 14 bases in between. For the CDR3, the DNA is TGTGCCAGCAGCTTAAAGTCGGGCCCTAACACAGATACGCAGTATTTT. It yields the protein CASSLKSGPNTDTQYF.

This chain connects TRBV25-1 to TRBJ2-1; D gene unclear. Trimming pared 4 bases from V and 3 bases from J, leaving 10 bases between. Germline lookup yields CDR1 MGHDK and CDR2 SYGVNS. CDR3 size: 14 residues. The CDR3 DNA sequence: TGTGCCAGCAGTGGTACGGCCCTCTACAATGAGCAGTTCTTC. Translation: CASSGTALYNEQFF.

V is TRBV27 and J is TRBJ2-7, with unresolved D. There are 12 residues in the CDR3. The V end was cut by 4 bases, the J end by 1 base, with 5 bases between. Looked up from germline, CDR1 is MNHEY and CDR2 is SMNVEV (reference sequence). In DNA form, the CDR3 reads TGTGCCAGCAGTTCCCATTCCTACGAGCAGTACTTC. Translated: CASSSHSYEQYF.

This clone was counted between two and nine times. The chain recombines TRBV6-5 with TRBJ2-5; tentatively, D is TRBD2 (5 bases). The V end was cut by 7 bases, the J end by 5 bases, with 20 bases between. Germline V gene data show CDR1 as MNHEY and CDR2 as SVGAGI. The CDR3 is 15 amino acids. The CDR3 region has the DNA TGTGCCAGCACCAATAACCCCCGGGGTTTGGAGACCCAGTACTTC. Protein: CASTNNPRGLETQYF.

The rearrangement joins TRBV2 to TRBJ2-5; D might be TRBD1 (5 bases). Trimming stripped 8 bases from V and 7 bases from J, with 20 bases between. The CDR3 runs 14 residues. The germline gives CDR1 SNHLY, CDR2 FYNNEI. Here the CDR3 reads CASEQIKERGTQYF. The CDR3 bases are TGTGCCAGCGAGCAGATAAAAGAAAGGGGGACCCAGTACTTC.

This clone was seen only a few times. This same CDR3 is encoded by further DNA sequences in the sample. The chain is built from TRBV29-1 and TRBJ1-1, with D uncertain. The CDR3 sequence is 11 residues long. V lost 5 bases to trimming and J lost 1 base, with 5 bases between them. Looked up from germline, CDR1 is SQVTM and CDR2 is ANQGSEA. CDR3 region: CSVLGNTEAFF. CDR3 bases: TGCAGCGTTCTAGGGAACACTGAAGCTTTCTTT.

Here the CDR3 reads CSVARDNTDTQYF. In DNA, the CDR3 is TGCAGCGTTGCACGGGACAACACAGATACGCAGTATTTT. The V and J genes are TRBV29-1 and TRBJ2-3, with D perhaps TRBD1 (6 bases). Trimming left V 4 bases short and J 2 bases short, with 10 bases between. CDR3 size: 13 residues. In germline, CDR1 is SQVTM, CDR2 ANQGSEA.

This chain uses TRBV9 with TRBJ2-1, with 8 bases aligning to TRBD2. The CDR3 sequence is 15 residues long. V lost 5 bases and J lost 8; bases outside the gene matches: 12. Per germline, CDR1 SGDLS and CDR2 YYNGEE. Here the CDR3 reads CASRPSGGGPHEQFF. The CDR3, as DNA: TGTGCCAGCAGACCGTCTGGCGGGGGGCCCCATGAGCAGTTCTTC.

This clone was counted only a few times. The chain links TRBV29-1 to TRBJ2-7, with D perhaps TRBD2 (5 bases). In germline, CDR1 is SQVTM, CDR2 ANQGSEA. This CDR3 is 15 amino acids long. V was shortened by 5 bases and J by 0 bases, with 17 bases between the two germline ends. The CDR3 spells CSVCLAGVNSYEQYF. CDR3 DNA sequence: TGCAGCGTTTGCTTGGCCGGGGTCAACTCCTACGAGCAGTACTTC.

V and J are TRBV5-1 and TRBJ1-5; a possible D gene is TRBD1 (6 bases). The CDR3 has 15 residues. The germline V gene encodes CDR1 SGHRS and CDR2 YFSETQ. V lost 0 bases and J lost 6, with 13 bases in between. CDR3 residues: CASSLEGEGGQPQHF. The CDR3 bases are TGCGCCAGCAGCTTGGAGGGGGAGGGTGGTCAGCCCCAGCATTTT. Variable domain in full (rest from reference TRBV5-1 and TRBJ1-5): KAGVTQTPRYLIKTRGQQVTLSCSPISGHRSVSWYQQTPGQGLQFLFEYFSETQRNKGNFPGRFSGRQFSNSRSEMNVSTLELGDSALYLCASSLEGEGGQPQHFGDGTRLSIL.

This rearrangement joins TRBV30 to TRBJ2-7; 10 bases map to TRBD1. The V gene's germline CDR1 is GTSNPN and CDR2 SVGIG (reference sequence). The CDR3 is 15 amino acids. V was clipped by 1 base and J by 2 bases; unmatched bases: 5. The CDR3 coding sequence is TGTGCCTGGAGTGAAGGGACAGGGGAACCCTACGAGCAGTACTTC. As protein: CAWSEGTGEPYEQYF.

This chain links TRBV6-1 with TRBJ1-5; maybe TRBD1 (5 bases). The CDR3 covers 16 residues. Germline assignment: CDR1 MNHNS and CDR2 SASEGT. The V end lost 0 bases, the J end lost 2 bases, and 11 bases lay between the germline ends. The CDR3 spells CASSEARGAGNQPQHF. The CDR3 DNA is TGTGCCAGCAGTGAAGCGAGAGGGGCAGGCAATCAGCCCCAGCATTTT.